This TCR beta chain came from a study of cytomegalovirus exposure and HLA in healthy donors. This CDR3 has 15 residues. The germline CDR1 and CDR2 sequences are MNHNY and SVGAGI (reference sequence). V lost 0 bases and J lost 3, with 11 bases in between. PCR involved 60 Vbeta and 13 Jbeta primers. Sequencing used immunoSEQ multiplex PCR; TCRdb keeps in-frame clones, though not all of them. Of fewer than 150,000 clones in the sample, less than 85% were seen once. The sample comprised PBMCs. This chain links TRBV6-6 with TRBJ1-2; D is ambiguous. The source of this sequence is a man in his forties in good health and CMV-seropositive. The CDR3 DNA is TGTGCCAGCAGTTACTCGGAGGGAGCGGACTATGGCTACACCTTC. It translates to CASSYSEGADYGYTF.